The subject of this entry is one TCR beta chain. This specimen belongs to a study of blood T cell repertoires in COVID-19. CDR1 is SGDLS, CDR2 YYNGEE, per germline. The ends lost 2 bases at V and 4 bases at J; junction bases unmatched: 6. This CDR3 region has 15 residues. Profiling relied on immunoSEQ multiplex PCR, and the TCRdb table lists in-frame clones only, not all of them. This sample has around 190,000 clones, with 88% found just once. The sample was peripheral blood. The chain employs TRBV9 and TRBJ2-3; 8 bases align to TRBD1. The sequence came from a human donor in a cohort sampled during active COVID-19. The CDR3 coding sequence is TGTGCCAGCAGCGTCCAGACAGGGGTGGCAGATACGCAGTATTTT. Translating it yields CASSVQTGVADTQYF. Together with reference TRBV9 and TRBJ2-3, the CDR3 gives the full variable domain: DSGVTQTPKHLITATGQRVTLRCSPRSGDLSVYWYQQSLDQGLQFLIQYYNGEERAKGNILERFSAQQFPDLHSELNLSSLELGDSALYFCASSVQTGVADTQYFGPGTRLTVL.